This record looks at one T cell receptor beta chain sequence and its context. Its antigen is as yet unknown. Trimming cost V 2 bases and J 6 bases, with 11 bases left between them. The CDR3 extends over 13 amino acids. The data stem from a study of T cell responses to AZD1222 COVID-19 vaccine. Libraries were prepared by immunoSEQ multiplex PCR; TCRdb keeps only in-frame clonotypes and omits some of them. The sample yields 100,000 to 150,000 clones, more than 85% seen once. Study-wide results and limits: Females outnumbered males among donors, who were mostly white British; clonal diversity was possibly underestimated.

The sequence derives from an adult in good health. This chain uses TRBV12-3 or TRBV12-4 with TRBJ2-7; possible D gene TRBD2, 5 bases. The sample in question was peripheral blood, obtained on day 0 of AZD1222 vaccination. CDR3 coding DNA: TGTGCCAGCAGTTTATTTAGGAGGAGCGAGCAGTACTTC. It is translated as CASSLFRRSEQYF.